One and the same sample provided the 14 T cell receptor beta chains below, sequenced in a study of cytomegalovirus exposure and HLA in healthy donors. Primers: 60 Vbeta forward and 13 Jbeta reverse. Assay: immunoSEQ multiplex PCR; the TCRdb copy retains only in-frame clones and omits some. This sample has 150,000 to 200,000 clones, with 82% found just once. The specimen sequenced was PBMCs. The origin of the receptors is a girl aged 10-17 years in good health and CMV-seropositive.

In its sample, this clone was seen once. The CDR3 DNA is TGTGCCAGCAGTGAATATAAGGAGGGACAGAGTTTCTACAATGAGCAGTTCTTC. Amino acid sequence: CASSEYKEGQSFYNEQFF. The chain joins TRBV25-1 to TRBJ2-1, with TRBD1 as a possible D gene (7 bases). Germline V lookup: CDR1 MGHDK, CDR2 SYGVNS. V was shortened by 0 bases and J by 3 bases, with 18 bases between the two germline ends. The CDR3 has 18 amino acids.

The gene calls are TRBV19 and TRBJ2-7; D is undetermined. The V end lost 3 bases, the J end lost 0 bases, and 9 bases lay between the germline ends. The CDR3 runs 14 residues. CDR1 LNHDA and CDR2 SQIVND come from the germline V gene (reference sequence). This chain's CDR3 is CASSMYFGSYEQYF. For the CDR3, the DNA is TGTGCCAGTAGTATGTATTTCGGCTCCTACGAGCAGTACTTC.

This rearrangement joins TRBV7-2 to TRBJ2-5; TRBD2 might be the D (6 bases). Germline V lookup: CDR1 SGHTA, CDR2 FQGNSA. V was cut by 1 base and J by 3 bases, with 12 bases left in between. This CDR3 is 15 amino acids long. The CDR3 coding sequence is TGTGCCAGCAGCTTAGTGGGGGGTTCGAAAGAGACCCAGTACTTC. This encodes CASSLVGGSKETQYF.

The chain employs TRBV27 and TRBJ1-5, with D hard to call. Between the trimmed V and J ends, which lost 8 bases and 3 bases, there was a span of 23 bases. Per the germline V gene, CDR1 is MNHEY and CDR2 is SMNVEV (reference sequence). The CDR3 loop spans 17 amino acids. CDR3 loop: CASVRHRNLKINQPQHF. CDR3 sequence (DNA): TGTGCCAGCGTCAGGCATAGGAATCTGAAAATCAATCAGCCCCAGCATTTT.

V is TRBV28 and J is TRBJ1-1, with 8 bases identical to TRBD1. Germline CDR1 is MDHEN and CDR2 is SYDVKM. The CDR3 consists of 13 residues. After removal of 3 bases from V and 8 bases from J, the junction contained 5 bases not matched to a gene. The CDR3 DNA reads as TGTGCCAGCAGTTTGACAGGGGCTAAGGAAGCTTTCTTT. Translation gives CASSLTGAKEAFF.

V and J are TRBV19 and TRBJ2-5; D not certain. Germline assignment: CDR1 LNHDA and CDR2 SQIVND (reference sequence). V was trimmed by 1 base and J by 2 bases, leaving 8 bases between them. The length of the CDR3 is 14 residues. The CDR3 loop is CASSIGGDQETQYF. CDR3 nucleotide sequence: TGTGCCAGTAGTATAGGAGGTGATCAAGAGACCCAGTACTTC.

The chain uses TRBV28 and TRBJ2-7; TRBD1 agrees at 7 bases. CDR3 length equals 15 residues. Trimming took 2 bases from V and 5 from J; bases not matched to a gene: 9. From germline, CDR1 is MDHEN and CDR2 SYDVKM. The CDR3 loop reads CASSLRQGSFNEQYF. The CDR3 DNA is TGTGCCAGCAGTTTAAGACAGGGTAGTTTCAACGAGCAGTACTTC. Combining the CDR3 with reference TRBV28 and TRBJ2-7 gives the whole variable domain DVKVTQSSRYLVKRTGEKVFLECVQDMDHENMFWYRQDPGLGLRLIYFSYDVKMKEKGDIPEGYSVSREKKERFSLILESASTNQTSMYLCASSLRQGSFNEQYFGPGTRLTVT.

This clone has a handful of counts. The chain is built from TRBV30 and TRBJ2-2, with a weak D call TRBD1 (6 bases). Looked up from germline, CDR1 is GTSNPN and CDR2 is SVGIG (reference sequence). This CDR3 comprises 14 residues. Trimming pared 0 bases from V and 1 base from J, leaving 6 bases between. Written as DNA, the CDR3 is TGTGCCTGGAGTGTAGGGGGGAACACCGGGGAGCTGTTTTTT. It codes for CAWSVGGNTGELFF. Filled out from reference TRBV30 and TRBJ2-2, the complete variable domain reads SQTIHQWPATLVQPVGSPLSLECTVEGTSNPNLYWYRQAAGRGLQLLFYSVGIGQISSEVPQNLSASRPQDRQFILSSKKLLLSDSGFYLCAWSVGGNTGELFFGEGSRLTVL.

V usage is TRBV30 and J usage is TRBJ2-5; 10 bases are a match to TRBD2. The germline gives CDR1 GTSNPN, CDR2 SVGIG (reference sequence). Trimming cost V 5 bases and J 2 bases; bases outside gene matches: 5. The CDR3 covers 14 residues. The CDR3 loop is CAWGLAGDQETQYF. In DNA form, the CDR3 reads TGTGCCTGGGGTCTAGCGGGGGATCAAGAGACCCAGTACTTC.

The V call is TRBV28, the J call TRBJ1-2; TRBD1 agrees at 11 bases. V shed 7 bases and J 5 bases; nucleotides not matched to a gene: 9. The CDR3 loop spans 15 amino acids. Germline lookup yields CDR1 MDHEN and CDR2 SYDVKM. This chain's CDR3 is CASTAGTGGIYGYTF. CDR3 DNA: TGTGCCAGCACCGCCGGGACAGGGGGGATATATGGCTACACCTTC.

The CDR3 loop reads CASSYTPNTEAFF. In DNA form, the CDR3 reads TGTGCCAGCAGTTATACACCGAACACTGAAGCTTTCTTT. The chain is built from TRBV28 and TRBJ1-1; D gene ambiguous. CDR3 length: 13 amino acids. V was clipped by 4 bases and J by 1 base, with 7 bases between them. CDR1 MDHEN and CDR2 SYDVKM come from the germline V gene.

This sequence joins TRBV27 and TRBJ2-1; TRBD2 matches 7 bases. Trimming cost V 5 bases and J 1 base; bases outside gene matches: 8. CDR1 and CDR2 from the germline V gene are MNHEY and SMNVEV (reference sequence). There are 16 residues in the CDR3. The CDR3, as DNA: TGTGCCAGCAGTGCCCCGCTAGCGGAGTCCTACAATGAGCAGTTCTTC. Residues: CASSAPLAESYNEQFF.

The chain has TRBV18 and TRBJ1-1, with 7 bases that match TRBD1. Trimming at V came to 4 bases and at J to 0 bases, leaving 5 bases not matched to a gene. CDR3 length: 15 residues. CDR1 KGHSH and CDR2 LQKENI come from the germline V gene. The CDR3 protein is CASSLQGQMNTEAFF. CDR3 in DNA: TGTGCCAGCTCACTACAGGGACAGATGAACACTGAAGCTTTCTTT.

The CDR3 nucleotides are TGTGCCAGCAGTGGCCAGTGGGAGGGACCCTACGAGCAGTACTTC. Residues: CASSGQWEGPYEQYF. V and J are TRBV6-1 and TRBJ2-7; TRBD2 matches 7 bases. The CDR3 is 15 amino acids. Germline CDR1 MNHNS, CDR2 SASEGT. The junction had 8 bases not matched to a gene; V was cut back by 4 bases and J by 2 bases.